The 27 T cell receptor beta chains given below trace back to one sample, sequenced in a study of long-term antiretroviral therapy in people with HIV. Researchers ran immunoSEQ v3.0 at survey level. The repertoire was sequenced with immunoSEQ multiplex PCR; TCRdb's copy has only in-frame clones and lacks some. Of around 26,000 clones in the sample, 70% to 85% were seen once. Sample: unsorted PBMCs, taken 3 years after starting antiretroviral therapy. These receptors were taken from a man aged 50 to 60 with HIV.

J is TRBJ1-2 and V is TRBV19, with D perhaps TRBD1 (5 bases). V lost 2 bases to trimming and J lost 4 bases, with 11 bases between them. Per the germline V gene, CDR1 is LNHDA and CDR2 is SQIVND (reference sequence). This CDR3 is 14 amino acids long. CDR3: CASSIQGTAYGYTF. The CDR3 bases are TGTGCCAGTAGTATACAGGGTACGGCCTATGGCTACACCTTC.

The chain uses TRBV7-9 and TRBJ2-5; TRBD2 aligns across 9 bases. CDR3 length: 18 amino acids. CDR1 is SEHNR and CDR2 is FQNEAQ in the germline V gene (reference sequence). With 0 bases clipped from V and 5 bases from J, the junction kept 13 bases outside the gene matches. CDR3 coding DNA: TGTGCCAGCAGCTTAGCTCGTAGCGGGAGACCTGCGATGGAGACCCAGTACTTC. Translated: CASSLARSGRPAMETQYF.

This chain joins TRBV5-1 and TRBJ1-6, with TRBD1 matching over 8 bases. The germline gives CDR1 SGHRS, CDR2 YFSETQ. V shed 2 bases, J shed 10 bases, and the junction held 8 bases outside the gene matches. The CDR3 is made up of 15 amino acids. CDR3 sequence: CASSLTGTGTSPLHF. The CDR3 DNA reads TGCGCCAGCAGCTTAACCGGGACAGGTACCTCACCCCTCCACTTT. Using reference TRBV5-1 and TRBJ1-6 for the parts outside the CDR3, the full variable domain is KAGVTQTPRYLIKTRGQQVTLSCSPISGHRSVSWYQQTPGQGLQFLFEYFSETQRNKGNFPGRFSGRQFSNSRSEMNVSTLELGDSALYLCASSLTGTGTSPLHFGNGTRLTVT.

The V call is TRBV4-1, the J call TRBJ2-6; the match to TRBD1 covers 9 bases. V lost 2 bases and J lost 0; bases outside the gene matches: 2. The CDR3 is 17 amino acids. Per germline, CDR1 MGHRA and CDR2 YSYEKL. Written as DNA, the CDR3 is TGCGCCAGCAGCCAACGGGGACAGGGCTCTGGGGCCAACGTCCTGACTTTC. Translated, it gives CASSQRGQGSGANVLTF.

This chain connects TRBV11-2 to TRBJ2-2, with 10 positions matching TRBD2. There are 17 residues in the CDR3. V was pared by 0 bases and J by 4 bases, with 5 bases of the junction left unmatched. The V gene's germline CDR1 is SGHAT and CDR2 FQNNGV. CDR3: CASSLDGLAVSTGELFF. The CDR3 DNA is TGTGCCAGCAGCTTAGACGGACTAGCGGTCTCCACCGGGGAGCTGTTTTTT.

The chain has TRBV5-1 and TRBJ1-3; 10 nucleotides match TRBD1. The CDR3 is 14 amino acids. CDR1 and CDR2 from the germline V gene are SGHRS and YFSETQ. J gave up 2 bases and V 9 bases, and 5 bases lay outside the gene matches. The CDR3 DNA sequence: TGCGCCACCGGGACAGGGGAGACTGGAAACACCATATATTTT. This codes for CATGTGETGNTIYF.

This rearrangement joins TRBV5-1 to TRBJ2-7, with 10 nucleotides matching TRBD1. V lost 4 bases, J lost 5 bases, and 6 bases stayed unmatched. The CDR3 has 14 residues. In germline, CDR1 is SGHRS, CDR2 YFSETQ. This CDR3 is CASSPGQGNHEQYF. The CDR3 DNA follows: TGCGCCAGCAGCCCGGGACAGGGGAACCACGAGCAGTACTTC. Drawing the rest from reference TRBV5-1 and TRBJ2-7, the complete variable domain is KAGVTQTPRYLIKTRGQQVTLSCSPISGHRSVSWYQQTPGQGLQFLFEYFSETQRNKGNFPGRFSGRQFSNSRSEMNVSTLELGDSALYLCASSPGQGNHEQYFGPGTRLTVT.

The chain recombines TRBV6-6 with TRBJ1-2; D may be TRBD1 (6 bases). V was pared by 6 bases and J by 4 bases, with 15 bases between. The CDR3 length is 14 residues. CDR1 MNHNY and CDR2 SVGAGI come from the germline V gene (reference sequence). CDR3 amino acids: CASSFDRKFYGYTF. CDR3 in DNA: TGTGCCAGCAGCTTCGACAGGAAGTTCTATGGCTACACCTTC.

This chain connects TRBV28 to TRBJ2-5; 10 bases match TRBD2. The CDR3 has 16 amino acids. The trim removed 5 bases at V and 3 bases at J, leaving 9 bases unmatched. Germline lookup yields CDR1 MDHEN and CDR2 SYDVKM. The CDR3 sequence: CASSAYLAGEEETQYF. CDR3 DNA: TGTGCCAGCAGTGCGTACCTAGCGGGGGAAGAAGAGACCCAGTACTTC.

The genes are TRBV7-9 and TRBJ2-1; D perhaps matches TRBD2 (5 bases). The germline V gene has CDR1 SEHNR and CDR2 FQNEAQ (reference sequence). The CDR3 length is 15 residues. Deletions cut 5 bases from V and 8 bases from J, with 19 bases between. The CDR3 nucleotides are TGTGCCAGCAGCCTGCGGGCCACGGGGTGGGATGAGCAGTTCTTC. Translating it yields CASSLRATGWDEQFF.

This chain uses TRBV28 with TRBJ2-7, with TRBD2 matching 10 bases. Losses at the gene ends were 5 bases for V and 3 bases for J; bases not matched to a gene: 13. Germline V gene data show CDR1 as MDHEN and CDR2 as SYDVKM. The CDR3 covers 17 residues. This CDR3 reads CASSLPSSGSGGYEQYF. The CDR3 DNA sequence: TGTGCCAGCAGTCTCCCCTCTAGCGGGAGTGGGGGCTACGAGCAGTACTTC.

The count of this clone is one. The chain uses TRBV5-1 and TRBJ2-5; D is uncertain. The CDR3 contains 14 residues. Looked up from germline, CDR1 is SGHRS and CDR2 is YFSETQ. V was clipped by 1 base and J by 2 bases, with 9 bases between them. CDR3 amino acids: CASSLRVGQETQYF. The CDR3 nucleotides are TGCGCCAGCAGCTTGCGTGTGGGACAAGAGACCCAGTACTTC.

V gene TRBV9 combines with J gene TRBJ2-1; maybe TRBD1 (6 bases). The germline gives CDR1 SGDLS, CDR2 YYNGEE. V was cut by 4 bases and J by 9 bases, with 11 bases left in between. CDR3 length: 12 residues. CDR3 region: CASSPTGSEQFF. The CDR3 nucleotides read TGTGCCAGCAGCCCCACAGGGAGTGAGCAGTTCTTC.

The rearrangement links TRBV6-6 to TRBJ2-6; no clear D gene. Germline V CDR1 and CDR2: MNHNY, SVGAGI (reference sequence). CDR3 size: 15 residues. Trimming cost V 1 base and J 0 bases, with 4 bases left between them. CDR3 loop: CASSYYDSGANVLTF. CDR3 coding DNA: TGTGCCAGCAGTTACTATGACTCTGGGGCCAACGTCCTGACTTTC.

This chain joins TRBV4-1 and TRBJ1-6, with a weak D call TRBD1 (6 bases). The CDR3 extends over 16 amino acids. Trimming shortened V by 4 bases and J by 5 bases, and 15 bases separated the two germline ends. Germline CDR1 MGHRA, CDR2 YSYEKL. CDR3 sequence reads: CASSPKAGANNSPLHF. The DNA for the CDR3 is TGCGCCAGCAGCCCGAAGGCAGGGGCGAATAATTCACCCCTCCACTTT.

V and J are TRBV27 and TRBJ2-3, with 7 bases matching TRBD1. The germline V gene has CDR1 MNHEY and CDR2 SMNVEV (reference sequence). J lost 8 bases, V lost 1 base, and 3 bases had no gene match. This CDR3 contains 13 residues. CDR3 DNA: TGTGCCAGCAGTTTATATAGACAGGGTACGCAGTATTTT. This gives the protein CASSLYRQGTQYF.

In this sample, this clone turned up once. The rearrangement uses TRBV4-3 and TRBJ2-7, with TRBD1 matching over 7 bases. Germline CDR1 and CDR2: LGHNA and YSLEER. This CDR3 spans 14 amino acids. The J segment lost 2 bases and the V segment lost 4 bases, leaving 5 bases of the junction unmatched. The DNA for the CDR3 is TGCGCCAGCAGCCCCGGGACAGCTCCCTACGAGCAGTACTTC. Amino acids: CASSPGTAPYEQYF.

The chain joins TRBV6-1 to TRBJ1-2; D remains unclear. Looked up from germline, CDR1 is MNHNS and CDR2 is SASEGT. The CDR3 is made up of 21 amino acids. Trimming pared 1 base from V and 1 base from J, leaving 28 bases between. CDR3 DNA: TGTGCCAGCAGTGAAGAGGGCCGTGTAGGAACAGCCGAGGCTTATAACTATGGCTACACCTTC. This translates into CASSEEGRVGTAEAYNYGYTF.

CDR3 sequence reads: CASSLAGTGDGYTF. The DNA for the CDR3 is TGCGCCAGCAGCTTGGCGGGGACAGGAGATGGCTACACCTTC. The chain has TRBV5-1 and TRBJ1-2; 8 nucleotides align to TRBD1. The length of the CDR3 is 14 residues. After removal of 0 bases from V and 6 bases from J, the junction contained 4 bases not matched to a gene. CDR1 SGHRS and CDR2 YFSETQ come from the germline V gene.

The rearrangement uses TRBV6-5 and TRBJ2-3; the D is unclear. CDR1 and CDR2 (germline): MNHEY, SVGAGI. This CDR3 has 13 amino acids. The V and J ends lost 0 bases and 5 bases respectively, with 6 bases between them. The CDR3 sequence: CASSYSQQDTQYF. The CDR3 bases are TGTGCCAGCAGTTACTCGCAGCAAGATACGCAGTATTTT.

This chain's CDR3 is CASSLDGQGYNEQFF. The DNA of the CDR3 is TGTGCCAGCAGCTTGGACGGACAGGGATACAATGAGCAGTTCTTC. The rearrangement links TRBV5-5 to TRBJ2-1; 8 bases align to TRBD1. J gave up 4 bases and V 0 bases, and 3 bases lay outside the gene matches. Germline assignment: CDR1 SGHKS and CDR2 YYEKEE (reference sequence). The CDR3 extends over 15 amino acids.

The genes are TRBV5-1 and TRBJ2-6; 8 bases line up with TRBD1. Germline V gene sequence: CDR1 SGHRS, CDR2 YFSETQ. The length of the CDR3 is 19 residues. V dropped 1 base and J dropped 4; count of bases not matched to a gene: 13. The chain's CDR3 is CASSLMSGQGASGANVLTF. Here the CDR3 DNA reads TGCGCCAGCAGCTTGATGAGCGGGCAGGGGGCGTCGGGGGCCAACGTCCTGACTTTC.

This clone was found a few times. The chain combines TRBV9 with TRBJ2-7, with 7 bases that match TRBD1. The trim removed 4 bases at V and 3 bases at J, leaving 4 bases unmatched. CDR1 is SGDLS, CDR2 YYNGEE, per germline. The CDR3 loop spans 13 amino acids. The chain's CDR3 is CASSQTGSYEQYF. The CDR3 nucleotides read TGTGCCAGCAGCCAGACAGGGAGCTACGAGCAGTACTTC.

The rearrangement uses TRBV28 and TRBJ1-5; D is undetermined. The V gene's germline CDR1 is MDHEN and CDR2 SYDVKM. V shed 7 bases and J shed 0 bases, with 19 bases lying between them. The CDR3 sequence is 17 residues long. In DNA form, the CDR3 reads TGTGCCAGCACCTTCCAAGGGTGGGAATATAGCAATCAGCCCCAGCATTTT. It codes for CASTFQGWEYSNQPQHF.

This chain connects TRBV5-1 to TRBJ2-1; 7 positions agree with TRBD1. Looked up from germline, CDR1 is SGHRS and CDR2 is YFSETQ. This CDR3 is 14 amino acids long. J was trimmed by 8 bases and V by 3 bases; bases with no gene match: 8. This chain's CDR3 is CASSSAGGDDEQFF. The CDR3 region has the DNA TGCGCCAGCAGCTCCGCAGGGGGTGACGATGAGCAGTTCTTC.

This chain joins TRBV7-2 and TRBJ1-1; D gene uncertain. The CDR3 covers 13 residues. Trimming pared 1 base from V and 5 bases from J, leaving 8 bases between. Germline loops: CDR1 SGHTA, CDR2 FQGNSA. The CDR3 DNA follows: TGTGCCAGCAGCTTAGGGGGTGGAACTGAAGCTTTCTTT. It codes for CASSLGGGTEAFF.

The CDR3 region has the DNA TGTGCCAGCAGTGAGAGTGGCAGCCCTTATAGCAATCAGCCCCAGCATTTT. Amino acid sequence: CASSESGSPYSNQPQHF. The chain is built from TRBV2 and TRBJ1-5; D remains unclear. Germline loops: CDR1 SNHLY, CDR2 FYNNEI. V lost 3 bases and J 0 bases, leaving 15 bases between the germline ends. The CDR3 is 17 residues long.